What follows are 14 T cell receptor beta chains derived from one specimen sequenced in a study of T cell responses to AZD1222 COVID-19 vaccine. Generated by immunoSEQ multiplex PCR, the TCRdb table keeps only in-frame clones and is missing some. The top ten hold approximately 5.2% of the sample, which has about 110,000 clones, around 87% seen once. The specimen comprised peripheral blood, sampled on day 0 of AZD1222 vaccination. These receptors all come from an adult in good health.

V gene TRBV30 combines with J gene TRBJ2-4; TRBD2 is a possible D gene (7 bases). Trimming shortened V by 0 bases and J by 10 bases, and 19 bases separated the two germline ends. Per the germline V gene, CDR1 is GTSNPN and CDR2 is SVGIG (reference sequence). The CDR3 sequence is 15 residues long. CDR3 coding DNA: TGTGCCTGGAGTGTAGGCCGGGTGGGGGGGACAATTCAGTACTTC. This codes for CAWSVGRVGGTIQYF.

The chain couples TRBV9 to TRBJ2-7, with D perhaps assigned TRBD1 or TRBD2 (5 bases each). Germline V gene lookup returns CDR1 SGDLS and CDR2 YYNGEE. V gave up 2 bases and J gave up 5 bases, with 14 bases separating them. The CDR3 sequence is 14 residues long. The CDR3 coding sequence is TGTGCCAGCAGCGTCGACTACCTGGGGGACGAGCAGTACTTC. Protein product: CASSVDYLGDEQYF.

V gene TRBV7-3 combines with J gene TRBJ2-3, with D possibly matching TRBD1 (6 bases). Germline assignment: CDR1 SGHTA and CDR2 FQGTGA. The CDR3 runs 14 residues. Trimming cost V 6 bases and J 2 bases, with 12 bases left between them. CDR3 loop: CASSFRTDTDTQYF. As DNA, the CDR3 is TGTGCCAGCAGTTTCCGGACAGACACAGATACGCAGTATTTT.

The chain uses TRBV6-5 and TRBJ1-1; perhaps TRBD1 as D (5 bases). Deletions cut 5 bases from V and 6 bases from J, with 13 bases between. CDR1 and CDR2 (germline): MNHEY, SVGAGI. This CDR3 spans 13 amino acids. The CDR3 nucleotides read TGTGCCAGCAGTCGGGGACCGGAGGCTGAAGCTTTCTTT. Translating it yields CASSRGPEAEAFF.

The chain couples TRBV19 to TRBJ2-6, with D hard to call. The CDR3 covers 15 residues. Germline-derived CDR1 and CDR2 are LNHDA and SQIVND (reference sequence). With 6 bases removed from V and 0 bases from J, the gap between germline ends came to 9 bases. The CDR3 loop is CASRHQSSGANVLTF. CDR3 DNA: TGTGCCAGTAGGCACCAGAGCTCTGGGGCCAACGTCCTGACTTTC.

This chain uses TRBV4-3 with TRBJ1-2, with 9 bases matching TRBD1. The CDR3 sequence is 15 residues long. Germline loops: CDR1 LGHNA, CDR2 YSLEER. Losses at the gene ends were 4 bases for V and 0 bases for J; bases not matched to a gene: 3. This CDR3 reads CASSRDRAANYGYTF. CDR3 nucleotide sequence: TGCGCCAGCAGCCGGGACAGGGCGGCTAACTATGGCTACACCTTC.

This sequence joins TRBV6-5 and TRBJ2-2, with 7 bases fitting TRBD2. The CDR3 is 15 amino acids. CDR1 and CDR2 from the germline V gene are MNHEY and SVGAGI. The V and J ends lost 0 bases and 4 bases, in that order; junction bases with no gene match: 2. The CDR3 DNA sequence: TGTGCCAGCAGTTACTCATCTAGCGGCACCGGGGAGCTGTTTTTT. Protein product: CASSYSSSGTGELFF.

CDR3 protein: CASSFSGPSQKKTQYF. The CDR3 DNA is TGTGCCAGCAGCTTTAGCGGTCCCTCCCAAAAAAAGACCCAGTACTTC. The rearrangement uses TRBV7-2 and TRBJ2-5; TRBD2 might be the D (6 bases). The V end was cut by 3 bases, the J end by 6 bases, with 20 bases between. Germline lookup yields CDR1 SGHTA and CDR2 FQGNSA. The CDR3 runs 16 residues.

The table lists this clone with a count of one. V gene TRBV5-6 combines with J gene TRBJ1-2, with a possible D match to TRBD1 (5 bases). Trimming left V 0 bases short and J 2 bases short, with 8 bases between. This CDR3 is 14 amino acids long. Germline V gene sequence: CDR1 SGHDT, CDR2 YYEEEE. CDR3 sequence (DNA): TGTGCCAGCAGCTTGGGACAGAAAAACTATGGCTACACCTTC. Translating it yields CASSLGQKNYGYTF. Full variable domain (rest looked up from reference TRBV5-6 and TRBJ1-2): DAGVTQSPTHLIKTRGQQVTLRCSPKSGHDTVSWYQQALGQGPQFIFQYYEEEERQRGNFPDRFSGHQFPNYSSELNVNALLLGDSALYLCASSLGQKNYGYTFGSGTRLTVV.

The chain is built from TRBV2 and TRBJ2-7; D may be TRBD1 (6 bases). The V end was cut by 8 bases, the J end by 2 bases, with 16 bases between. The CDR3 is 14 amino acids. CDR1 SNHLY and CDR2 FYNNEI come from the germline V gene. The CDR3 DNA reads as TGTGCCAGCCATTTTTCGACAGGCCCCTACGAGCAGTACTTC. The encoded protein is CASHFSTGPYEQYF. The variable domain in full, with the rest retrieved from reference TRBV2 and TRBJ2-7, is EPEVTQTPSHQVTQMGQEVILRCVPISNHLYFYWYRQILGQKVEFLVSFYNNEISEKSEIFDDQFSVERPDGSNFTLKIRSTKLEDSAMYFCASHFSTGPYEQYFGPGTRLTVT.

Comments on this clone: Its ends do not fully match the called genes, so a read error is possible. The V gene is TRBV19, the J gene TRBJ2-1; 9 bases agree with TRBD1. From germline, CDR1 is LNHDA and CDR2 SQIVND (reference sequence). CDR3 size: 16 residues. This chain's CDR3 is CASSMGVGTGMDEQLF. The CDR3 DNA reads as TGTGCCAGTAGTATGGGAGTGGGGACAGGGATGGATGAGCAGCTCTTC.

The CDR3, as DNA: TGTGCCAGCAGTTACCTAGGGGGCAGGGAGGGCTATGGCTACACCTTC. Amino acids: CASSYLGGREGYGYTF. The chain couples TRBV6-5 to TRBJ1-2; 7 bases fit TRBD1. Germline values: CDR1 MNHEY, CDR2 SVGAGI. The CDR3 runs to 16 residues. V was clipped by 2 bases and J by 4 bases; unmatched bases: 10.

The chain is built from TRBV15 and TRBJ2-3; perhaps TRBD2 as D (5 bases). The CDR3 runs 14 residues. Trimming pared 5 bases from V and 3 bases from J, leaving 12 bases between. Germline assignment: CDR1 LNHNV and CDR2 YYDKDF (reference sequence). CDR3 residues: CATSLGRWTDTQYF. CDR3 DNA sequence: TGTGCCACCAGCCTAGGGAGATGGACAGATACGCAGTATTTT.

This clone was picked up one time. V and J are TRBV7-9 and TRBJ2-1, with 10 bases matching TRBD2. V shed 2 bases and J 8 bases; nucleotides not matched to a gene: 9. This CDR3 region has 16 residues. Germline CDR1 and CDR2: SEHNR and FQNEAQ (reference sequence). In DNA, the CDR3 is TGTGCCAGCAGCTTAATCAGGTCTAGCGGGGGTGATGAGCAGTTCTTC. Translated, it gives CASSLIRSSGGDEQFF.